The source of this T cell receptor beta chain is a study of cytomegalovirus exposure and HLA in healthy donors (dated by TCRdb to the late 2010s). About the study as a whole: An earlier analysis of around 600 of the donors reported approximately 300 Gb of sequence data and some 100 million unique TCR beta sequences from about 200 million T cells. About 280 gigabases of sequencing data and 91 million or so unique TCR sequences made up an early release that covered under 750 HLA-typed donors. Among the 398 genotyped donors, more than 70% belonged to the genetic ancestry cluster associated with self-reported Caucasian donors. The aim of the study was to test whether cataloging public T cell receptors could identify signatures of past pathogen exposure. The study used immunosequencing to profile the T cell repertoires of some 600 subjects and linked those repertoires to cytomegalovirus serostatus. Along with the approximately 650-subject first cohort, a separate validation cohort of over a hundred different subjects was used. To predict cytomegalovirus infection status, the study brought together high-throughput TCR immunosequencing, statistical association of individual TCRs with disease status, and machine learning. A later analysis re-analyzed previously published TCR beta repertoires from roughly 690 donors and added high-resolution HLA genotyping to study TCR occurrence patterns. The later analysis used no new phenotypic data to find candidate immune exposures, relying instead on TCR beta sequences and their occurrence across donors. An earlier analysis of around 640 of the donors used high-throughput TCR beta sequencing to judge whether each TCR beta V gene segment behaved as functional or pseudogenic. Alongside the repertoire data, information on donor age, sex, ethnicity and CMV serostatus was compiled. A later genetic analysis took genome-wide SNP genotypes for 398 of the 666 donors and used that subset as a discovery cohort. All discovery cohort repertoires had been generated using a single sequencing platform. Class I and class II HLA loci were covered by the typing at four-digit resolution. The number of donors typed differed by locus, with roughly 629-640 for A, B, C, DRB1 and DQB1, over 500 for DQA1, 600 to 610 for DPA1, and some 470 for DPB1. Four to six DR-DQ haplotypes were handled as single units for association and clustering because linkage in the cohort was strong. Across about 370 genotyped donors of the cohort, an average of about 240,000 unique TCR beta nucleotide sequences per donor were sequenced, and about a sixth of those sequences were non-productive. Paper-wide results and their limitations: The authors suggested that the approach could potentially be generalized to other disease states and immunological phenotypes. Because counts were too low, fewer than 20 rarely observed V segments, including chromosome 9 orphons, were excluded from the earlier analysis of fewer than 650 of the donors. The classifier was reported to diagnose cytomegalovirus status with high specificity and sensitivity in both the original cohort and the validation cohort. Assigning TCR associations to individual alleles was difficult when HLA alleles, especially DR and DQ, strongly co-occurred. Because HLA typing was unavailable for some donors at each locus, only the typed subset was used in association tests. An association between a missense DCLRE1C variant and V-gene and J-gene trimming of TCR beta chains was found in a later genetic analysis and replicated in an independent cohort. At a false discovery rate of 0.05, a later analysis linked under 20,000 TCR beta sequences to specific HLA alleles. Some IMGT-functional V segments, including TRBV6-2 and TRBV6-3, could not be distinguished by the 87-base-pair reads and were therefore excluded. The study gave a list of about 170 TCR beta chains associated with cytomegalovirus. Linkage disequilibrium might explain the correlated functional status among segregating V segments, but an unknown experimental factor could not be ruled out. A later analysis found that TCR association rates varied across HLA loci, with DRB1 alleles showing the most associated TCRs and HLA-C alleles the fewest. For the cohort, immune exposure information was limited to CMV serostatus. Most CMV-associated TCR beta chains appeared to be HLA-restricted in a later analysis, and the HLA associations seemed to be driven largely by CMV exposure. A group of highly shared sequence variants was considered likely to be a technical artifact of the sequencing pipeline. Broadly in line with IMGT annotations, most TCR beta V segments showed up in productive rearrangements about 87% or about 30% of the time in an earlier analysis of around 550 of the donors. A later genetic analysis reported fewer N-insertions in productive TCRs among donors in an Asian-associated ancestry cluster than the approximately 670-donor mean. A later analysis reported that several top co-occurrence clusters appeared linked to parvovirus B19, influenza, CMV and Epstein-Barr virus. Presence/absence analyses assumed roughly uniform sequencing depth across donors, an assumption that may not hold. In a later analysis, HLA-associated TCR beta chains showed more clonal expansion and lower generation probabilities than non-associated chains that were equally common. A further reported finding was that TCR beta sequences accurately predicted the HLA-A and HLA-B alleles for most subjects in the first cohort. Only TCR beta chains were sequenced in this cohort, and the absence of alpha or paired-chain data limited detectable features. Three of the identified cytomegalovirus-associated TCR beta chains were confirmed in vitro to be specific for cytomegalovirus antigens. Across donors, most TCR sequences were observed very rarely, whereas some public TCRs were present in many individuals.

The cohort was made up of roughly 670 healthy bone marrow donors. At the time of sampling, all cohort members were nominally healthy, though unrecorded immune exposures were likely present. The donor tested CMV seronegative and was one of the 352 seronegative cohort members. Each donor provided a peripheral blood sample, and peripheral blood mononuclear cells were used for TCR beta sequencing. Genomic DNA was extracted from the blood cell samples with the Qiagen DNeasy Blood Extraction Kit. In the case of this clone: Its antigen is not yet known. Base qualities are not at hand, and no much larger clone is one base apart.

Library method: the immunoSEQ multiplex PCR assay. For the multiplex PCR, a mixture combining 60 forward primers for TCR Vbeta segments and 13 reverse primers for TCR Jbeta segments was used. The CDR3 region of rearranged TCR beta genes was amplified from genomic DNA by a multiplex PCR assay. The amplified TCR beta libraries were sequenced on the Illumina HiSeq System as 87-base-pair reads. Processing in the source paper ran as follows. In a later analysis, tens of millions of unique TCR beta chains were counted across the roughly 610 repertoires, and about 10 million of these chains were shared by at least two donors. Raw reads were error-corrected and collapsed into unique sequences by a nearest-neighbor algorithm in which closely related sequences were merged to remove PCR and sequencing errors. CDR3 sequences were aligned to IMGT reference sequences to assign V, D and J gene segments. For a sequence to be retained, at least a six-nucleotide match to both a V gene segment and a J gene segment was required. A rearrangement counted as productive if the CDR3 had no stop codons and remained in frame with V and J, and every other rearrangement counted as non-productive. Following IMGT convention, CDR3 was defined as the stretch from the second conserved V-encoded cysteine to the conserved J-encoded phenylalanine. In an earlier analysis of 500 to 650 of the donors, sequences lacking an unambiguous match to a single V gene segment were excluded. An earlier analysis of just under 600 of the donors called V segments functional above 56.7% productive rearrangements and segregating when the between-donor standard deviation exceeded 5%. A statistical classification framework was built to diagnose cytomegalovirus status from the catalog of TCR beta chain sequences. A later analysis assigned V and J genes by comparing TCR nucleotide sequences with IMGT/GENE-DB human TR gene sequences. The TCRdist pipeline was used in a later analysis to assign CDR3 sequences and most-parsimonious VDJ recombination scenarios. A later analysis defined each TCR beta chain by its CDR3 amino acid sequence plus V-gene family, and excluded reads lacking a unique V-gene family. As a way to deal with suspected cross-contamination and a sequencing artifact, a later analysis dropped hundreds of nucleotide sequences that were highly shared and had low generation probability. In a later analysis, a clonal expansion index was calculated for each public chain from normalized within-repertoire ranks of inferred template counts. Generation probabilities in a later analysis came from a VDJ recombination model fitted to out-of-frame rearrangements, and those results were checked against IGoR. Hypergeometric tests were used in a later analysis to score TCR-TCR, TCR-HLA and TCR-CMV co-occurrence, with a repertoire-size bias correction applied to the TCR pairs. In a later analysis, false discovery rates were estimated by permuting HLA or CMV assignments 20 times. In a later analysis, co-occurring TCRs were grouped using DBSCAN, with TCRdist sequence similarity added in when clustering inside HLA-allele-positive subsets. Repertoires with fewer than 30,000 or more than 120,000 public chains were left out of co-occurrence clustering, as were about 5 repertoires with anomalous nucleotide sharing. Imported from immuneACCESS, the table was reduced by TCRdb to in-frame sequences with V and J called. These copies leave out some clones; in studies compared against another copy, an unresolved V gene accounts for under half, and the cause of the remainder is not known. V and J calls and clone size are as listed in that table; D and trimming were resolved from the DNA. Here the sample has 100,000 to 150,000 clones; approximately 8.7% occur a single time. Of the sample, about 5.5% is held by the ten largest clones.

Between the V and J ends, shortened by 0 bases and 3 bases respectively, the junction contains 17 bases. CDR3 length: 18 amino acids, cysteine to phenylalanine. Only the CDR3 DNA stays, 54 bases, in frame from base 1. The germline V gene (reference sequence) gives CDR1 as PRHDT and CDR2 as FYEKMQ. The TCR comes from a man between 40 and 49 years old in good health and CMV-seronegative. This sequence uses TRBV13 and TRBJ2-2; TRBD1 is a weak D gene call, 6 bases matching. The sample taken for sequencing was PBMCs. The DNA reads TGTGCCAGCAGCTTAGGGCCCAGCAGGGGCGAGTACACCGGGGAGCTGTTTTTT. The resulting protein is CASSLGPSRGEYTGELFF.